One sample yielded the 9 T cell receptor beta chains listed below, sequenced in a study of shared clonotypes between healthy human individuals. It was CD45RO-negative cells, positively selected for CCR7, that made up naive CD8 cells, with terminally differentiated effector memory CD45RA+ cells excluded. Using immunoSEQ multiplex PCR, the repertoire was profiled, and TCRdb retains in-frame clones only, with some absent. The table has 1.5 million to 2.5 million clones, 85% to 95% seen once. The sample was naive CD8+ T cells sorted from blood. All receptors derive from a man aged 18-30 years in good health.

The chain joins TRBV10-1 to TRBJ2-7, with 8 positions matching TRBD2. J was trimmed by 6 bases and V by 4 bases; bases with no gene match: 5. There are 13 residues in the CDR3. Germline V gene lookup returns CDR1 WNHNN and CDR2 SYGVQD (reference sequence). This CDR3 is CASSAAGEVEQYF. The DNA for the CDR3 is TGCGCCAGCAGTGCAGCGGGAGAGGTCGAGCAGTACTTC.

About this clone: Other DNA sequences in the sample encode the same CDR3. This chain joins TRBV28 and TRBJ2-2, with 7 bases fitting TRBD1. V lost 5 bases and J lost 1; bases outside the gene matches: 1. Germline assignment: CDR1 MDHEN and CDR2 SYDVKM. The CDR3 runs to 14 residues. The CDR3 sequence: CASSGQENTGELFF. As DNA, the CDR3 is TGTGCCAGCAGTGGACAGGAGAACACCGGGGAGCTGTTTTTT.

The V and J genes are TRBV10-3 and TRBJ2-3; possibly TRBD1 for D (5 bases). This CDR3 has 15 amino acids. Trimming removed 4 bases from V and 1 base from J, with 12 bases in between. Germline assignment: CDR1 ENHRY and CDR2 SYGVKD. The CDR3 DNA follows: TGTGCCATCAGTGTGGGCACAGGAGGCACAGATACGCAGTATTTT. Translated, it gives CAISVGTGGTDTQYF.

CDR3 DNA: TGTGCCAGCAGTTTAATCTTTCGCGGGGTGCGGGAGACCCAGTACTTC. Translation: CASSLIFRGVRETQYF. The chain combines TRBV27 with TRBJ2-5; D perhaps matches TRBD2 (6 bases). The germline V gene encodes CDR1 MNHEY and CDR2 SMNVEV (reference sequence). The CDR3 is 16 amino acids. The V and J ends lost 2 bases and 5 bases respectively, with 18 bases between them.

The V call is TRBV6-1, the J call TRBJ2-2, with D perhaps given as TRBD1 or TRBD2 (6 bases each). The V gene lost 4 bases and the J gene lost 5 bases, with 17 bases spanning the gap. In germline, CDR1 is MNHNS, CDR2 SASEGT. CDR3 length: 16 residues. CDR3: CASSGGGTTRTGELFF. In DNA, the CDR3 is TGTGCCAGCAGTGGAGGGGGGACCACAAGGACCGGGGAGCTGTTTTTT.

The rearrangement uses TRBV9 and TRBJ2-5; 10 nucleotides line up with TRBD2. This CDR3 has 18 residues. V shed 4 bases and J 4 bases; nucleotides not matched to a gene: 16. Germline CDR1 and CDR2: SGDLS and YYNGEE. This CDR3 is CASSPQKEEREGRETQYF. The DNA of the CDR3 is TGTGCCAGCAGCCCCCAAAAAGAGGAGCGGGAGGGCCGAGAGACCCAGTACTTC.

J is TRBJ2-1 and V is TRBV6-1; perhaps TRBD2 as D (5 bases). The V and J ends lost 6 bases and 4 bases respectively, with 13 bases between them. Germline CDR1 is MNHNS and CDR2 is SASEGT. This CDR3 region has 14 residues. CDR3 protein: CASSNDPGYNEQFF. CDR3 DNA sequence: TGTGCCAGCAGCAACGACCCGGGGTACAATGAGCAGTTCTTC.

The chain uses TRBV15 and TRBJ2-3, with D possibly TRBD2 on 6 matching bases. Looked up from germline, CDR1 is LNHNV and CDR2 is YYDKDF (reference sequence). Trimming left V 4 bases short and J 0 bases short, with 11 bases between. This CDR3 has 15 residues. For the CDR3, the DNA is TGTGCCACCAGCACCGGGGAGGCTAGCACAGATACGCAGTATTTT. Its translation is CATSTGEASTDTQYF.

CDR3 amino acids: CASSLGPASGEDTQYF. The CDR3 DNA follows: TGCGCCAGCAGCTTGGGACCGGCCTCCGGCGAGGATACGCAGTATTTT. The chain joins TRBV5-1 to TRBJ2-3; D call uncertain. This CDR3 has 16 residues. Trimming took off 0 bases at V and 6 bases at J, with 17 bases between the two ends. CDR1 is SGHRS and CDR2 is YFSETQ in the germline V gene.